The source of this TCR beta chain is a study of Ad26.COV2.S vaccination and SARS-CoV-2 variants. Study-wide results and caveats: Placebo recipients and vaccine recipients were similar in non-spike TCR breadth. Spike-specific CD8+ and CD4+ T cell responses reportedly showed substantial breadth after vaccination.

Treatment: some 20 received Ad26.COV2.S at low or high dose, single or two shots; roughly five received placebo; per-sample allocation not given. Sampling occurred on day 63 after the first vaccine or placebo injection. Assay used: immunoSEQ multiplex PCR; TCRdb lists only in-frame clones, some missing. Here the sample spans under 250,000 clones, 87% being singletons. V was shortened by 1 base and J by 5 bases, with 15 bases between the two germline ends. The CDR3 spans 16 residues. Germline CDR1 reads SGHVS; CDR2 reads FQNEAQ. About this clone: Its antigen is undetermined.

This clonotype was obtained from a person between 18 and 65 years old who received the Ad26.COV2.S COVID-19 vaccine or a placebo. The V call is TRBV7-8, the J call TRBJ1-5, with no clear D. Here the sequenced sample was peripheral blood, taken in a trial of Ad26.COV2.S vaccine versus placebo. The CDR3 nucleotides read TGTGCCAGCAGCTTAGGAACAGCCGTTCCCGATCAGCCCCAGCATTTT. Its protein product is CASSLGTAVPDQPQHF.